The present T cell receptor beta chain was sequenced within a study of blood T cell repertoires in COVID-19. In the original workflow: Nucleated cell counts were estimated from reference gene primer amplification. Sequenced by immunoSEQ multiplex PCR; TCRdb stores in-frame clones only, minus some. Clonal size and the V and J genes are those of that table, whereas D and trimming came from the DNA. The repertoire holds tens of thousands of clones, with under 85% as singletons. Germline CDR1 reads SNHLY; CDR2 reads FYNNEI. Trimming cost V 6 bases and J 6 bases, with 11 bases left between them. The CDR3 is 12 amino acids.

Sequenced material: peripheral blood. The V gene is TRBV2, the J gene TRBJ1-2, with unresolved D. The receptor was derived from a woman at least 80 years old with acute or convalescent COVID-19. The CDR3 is CASSWFGDGYTF. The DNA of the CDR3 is TGTGCCAGCAGCTGGTTCGGGGATGGCTACACCTTC.